This entry concerns a single T cell receptor (beta chain). Its antigen specificity is not known. No base-level quality is on record; no much larger clone is a single base apart. TCRbeta CDR3 regions were amplified from genomic DNA using the immunoSEQ Assay, a bias-controlled multiplex PCR. Per the source publication's procedure: Within the assay, amplification of reference gene primers was used to estimate how many nucleated cells each sample contained. To quantify the absolute abundance of each unique TCRbeta CDR3 rearrangement, sequence reads were collapsed and filtered. For each sample, productive Simpson clonality was calculated as the square root of Simpson's diversity index across productive rearrangements. TCRdb took over this immuneACCESS table, retaining in-frame rearrangements with V and J assigned. Such tables are incomplete; in checked studies, under half of the missing clones stem from an unresolved V gene, and the remainder is unexplained. V and J calls plus clone size are reproduced from that table; the DNA served to infer D and trimming. Within this sample are approximately 30,000 clones, with 88% of them counted one time only. The top ten constitute roughly a quarter of the sample.

Each collaborating institution followed its own protocols to collect whole blood in K2EDTA tubes. Collaborator samples were shipped for TCRbeta analysis as frozen whole blood, isolated PBMCs, or DNA extracted from either sample type. This record comes from a study of blood T cell repertoires in COVID-19 (dated by TCRdb to about 2020). About the investigation overall: Collaborator samples came from the United States, Italy and Spain and covered acute and convalescent phases of COVID-19. The material from the prospective study consisted of cDNA or gDNA derived from T cells, B-cell-depleted T cells, or PBMCs. The sample metadata nearly always contained a de-identified subject ID, COVID-19 status, age in years and sex. Where available, HLA class I and class II types were obtained from metadata supplied by the sample provider rather than from assay-based typing. The samples were drawn from the first 160 participants of the ongoing ImmuneRACE study and from more than 1,000 subjects provided by 6 global collaborators. A freely available public database, intended as a resource for researchers studying the immune response to SARS-CoV-2, is where the repertoires were released. Subjects who had been exposed to COVID-19, were actively infected with it, or had recovered from it provided the deeply sampled blood TCRbeta repertoires that made up the dataset.

Study-wide conclusions, independent of this receptor: The amount of clinical and demographic metadata varied by source and participant and was provided uncurated.

Sample: peripheral blood. The clonotype comes from an elderly woman with active or convalescent COVID-19.

The bases read TGTGCCAGCAGTCCAGACAGGGTCGGTGACACTGAAGCTTTCTTT. Translated, this gives CASSPDRVGDTEAFF. The chain uses TRBV27 and TRBJ1-1; the junction holds 7 bases that match TRBD1. The CDR3 has 15 amino acids, counting the end cysteine and phenylalanine. The kept DNA is CDR3 alone, 45 bases in frame from the first base. Here V drops 5 bases and J drops 3 bases, and the junction holds 9 bases not matched to any gene. The germline V gene encodes CDR1 MNHEY and CDR2 SMNVEV (reference sequence).